The present T cell receptor beta chain was sequenced within a study of cytomegalovirus exposure and HLA in healthy donors. The CDR3 spans 12 residues. Germline V gene sequence: CDR1 SGHTA, CDR2 FQGNSA. Trimming removed 3 bases from V and 11 bases from J, with 14 bases in between. The PCR made use of 60 Vbeta and 13 Jbeta primers. Here immunoSEQ multiplex PCR was the method, and the copy in TCRdb shows in-frame clones only, minus some. The table has fewer than 250,000 clones, roughly 70% seen once. The TCR was taken from a woman in her 30s in good health and CMV-seronegative. The chain recombines TRBV7-2 with TRBJ2-7; D is unresolved. The sample taken for sequencing was PBMCs. The CDR3 here is CASSFNQEEKYF. The CDR3 region has the DNA TGTGCCAGCAGCTTTAACCAGGAAGAGAAGTACTTC.